The 20 T cell receptor beta chains presented below share a single source sample, sequenced in a study of graft-versus-host responses after intestinal transplantation. TCRdb keeps only in-frame clones here, not all; method: immunoSEQ multiplex PCR. The sample consists of 60,000 to 90,000 clones, less than 95% of them appearing once. For these receptors, no antigen is known. Sequencing used unstimulated CD8+ T cells sorted from spleen or lymph node cells, obtained before intestinal transplant. The receptors shown here come from a human donor who received an intestinal transplant.

This rearrangement joins TRBV9 to TRBJ2-3; possibly TRBD2 for D (5 bases). Germline CDR1 and CDR2: SGDLS and YYNGEE. The V and J ends lost 4 bases and 6 bases respectively, with 15 bases between them. This CDR3 has 14 residues. The CDR3 DNA is TGTGCCAGCAGCTCCCCCGGCGGGTGGGATACGCAGTATTTT. Its translation is CASSSPGGWDTQYF.

The chain is built from TRBV11-2 and TRBJ2-7, with TRBD1 identical over 10 bases. V dropped 5 bases and J dropped 2; count of bases not matched to a gene: 3. Looked up from germline, CDR1 is SGHAT and CDR2 is FQNNGV. CDR3 size: 14 residues. The CDR3 nucleotides are TGTGCCAGCAGCCAAGGACAGGGGGCCTACGAGCAGTACTTC. Its translation: CASSQGQGAYEQYF.

This chain links TRBV7-6 with TRBJ2-1; the D is unclear. The CDR3 has 12 amino acids. Germline V gene sequence: CDR1 SGHVS, CDR2 FNYEAQ. Deletions cut 4 bases from V and 5 bases from J, with 6 bases between. The CDR3 DNA reads as TGTGCCAGCAGCTCACACAACAATGAGCAGTTCTTC. The encoded protein is CASSSHNNEQFF. The full variable domain, completed using reference TRBV7-6 and TRBJ2-1, is GAGVSQSPRYKVTKRGQDVALRCDPISGHVSLYWYRQALGQGPEFLTYFNYEAQQDKSGLPNDRFSAERPEGSISTLTIQRTEQRDSAMYRCASSSHNNEQFFGPGTRLTVL.

V and J are TRBV5-1 and TRBJ1-2, with 7 nucleotides matching TRBD1. J was trimmed by 0 bases and V by 3 bases; bases with no gene match: 14. Germline-derived CDR1 and CDR2 are SGHRS and YFSETQ. This CDR3 is 18 amino acids long. CDR3 amino acids: CASSSTDRADRANYGYTF. The CDR3 DNA follows: TGCGCCAGCAGCTCAACAGACAGGGCGGATCGAGCTAACTATGGCTACACCTTC.

The rearrangement links TRBV29-1 to TRBJ1-3; D might be TRBD1 (5 bases). CDR1 SQVTM and CDR2 ANQGSEA come from the germline V gene. With 4 bases removed from V and 4 bases from J, the gap between germline ends came to 11 bases. The CDR3 loop spans 13 amino acids. The CDR3 here is CSVAGTRGNTIYF. CDR3 DNA: TGCAGCGTTGCCGGGACTCGAGGAAACACCATATATTTT.

Here the CDR3 reads CATSRVEGSQPQHF. In DNA form, the CDR3 reads TGTGCCACCAGCAGAGTTGAGGGTAGTCAGCCCCAGCATTTT. This chain links TRBV15 with TRBJ1-5; D is unresolved. This CDR3 region has 14 residues. Germline assignment: CDR1 LNHNV and CDR2 YYDKDF (reference sequence). The V and J ends lost 1 base and 6 bases respectively, with 10 bases between them.

The V and J genes are TRBV2 and TRBJ2-1; 8 positions agree with TRBD2. J lost 6 bases, V lost 0 bases, and 7 bases had no gene match. CDR1 and CDR2 from the germline V gene are SNHLY and FYNNEI. The CDR3 length is 16 residues. The CDR3 DNA is TGTGCCAGCAGTGAAGCGCGAAGCGGGGGCTTCAATGAGCAGTTCTTC. It yields the protein CASSEARSGGFNEQFF.

The chain has TRBV14 and TRBJ2-5; 10 nucleotides line up with TRBD2. The germline V gene encodes CDR1 SGHDN and CDR2 FVKESK. This CDR3 region has 15 residues. The V and J ends lost 4 bases and 5 bases, in that order; junction bases with no gene match: 7. The CDR3 coding sequence is TGTGCCAGCAGCCCTACTAGCGGGGAGGTGGAGACCCAGTACTTC. This sequence encodes CASSPTSGEVETQYF.

The V call is TRBV12-5, the J call TRBJ2-7, with 7 nucleotides matching TRBD1. The germline V gene has CDR1 LGHNT and CDR2 FRNRAP. The CDR3 contains 16 residues. With V trimmed by 6 bases and J by 2 bases, 13 bases remained unmatched. Written as DNA, the CDR3 is TGTGCTAGTGGCCCCCAGGAGACAGGGATAACCTACGAGCAGTACTTC. Encoded protein: CASGPQETGITYEQYF. Full variable domain (remainder filled in from reference TRBV12-5 and TRBJ2-7): DARVTQTPRHKVTEMGQEVTMRCQPILGHNTVFWYRQTMMQGLELLAYFRNRAPLDDSGMPKDRFSAEMPDATLATLKIQPSEPRDSAVYFCASGPQETGITYEQYFGPGTRLTVT.

CDR3: CASRGPLGEKLFF. The DNA for the CDR3 is TGTGCCAGCAGGGGGCCCTTGGGGGAAAAACTGTTTTTT. The chain is built from TRBV2 and TRBJ1-4; maybe TRBD1 (5 bases). Trimming shortened V by 6 bases and J by 8 bases, and 13 bases separated the two germline ends. From germline, CDR1 is SNHLY and CDR2 FYNNEI. This CDR3 spans 13 amino acids.

The J gene is TRBJ1-3, the V gene TRBV19, with unresolved D. The germline CDR1 and CDR2 sequences are LNHDA and SQIVND (reference sequence). Trimming shortened V by 2 bases and J by 0 bases, and 8 bases separated the two germline ends. The CDR3 is 15 amino acids. Here the CDR3 DNA reads TGTGCCAGTAGTATATACAGCGGCTCTGGAAACACCATATATTTT. Translation: CASSIYSGSGNTIYF.

V is TRBV27 and J is TRBJ2-2; tentatively, D is TRBD2 (7 bases). Looked up from germline, CDR1 is MNHEY and CDR2 is SMNVEV (reference sequence). V gave up 9 bases and J gave up 1 base, with 18 bases separating them. This CDR3 spans 16 amino acids. The CDR3 DNA sequence: TGTGCCAGTCGACAGAGGGGGGGCCAGAACACCGGGGAGCTGTTTTTT. Translated, it gives CASRQRGGQNTGELFF.

This chain links TRBV7-3 with TRBJ2-5; 8 bases fit TRBD2. Germline CDR1 is SGHTA and CDR2 is FQGTGA. V lost 5 bases and J lost 5; bases outside the gene matches: 7. This CDR3 spans 14 amino acids. The CDR3 DNA reads as TGTGCCAGCAGCCCCGGGGGGGCGGGGGAGACCCAGTACTTC. It encodes CASSPGGAGETQYF.

This sequence joins TRBV27 and TRBJ1-2, with unresolved D. Germline CDR1 MNHEY, CDR2 SMNVEV (reference sequence). The CDR3 runs to 13 residues. V was pared by 2 bases and J by 2 bases, with 6 bases between. This CDR3 reads CASSLGSNYGYTF. The CDR3, as DNA: TGTGCCAGCAGTTTAGGGAGCAACTATGGCTACACCTTC.

CDR3 region: CASSPLNPGGTYEQYF. CDR3 coding DNA: TGCGCCAGCAGCCCCTTAAACCCAGGGGGCACGTACGAGCAGTACTTC. This chain links TRBV5-1 with TRBJ2-5, with 8 bases lining up with TRBD1. The J call could be wrong; TRBJ2-7 is a better fit for the DNA end. There are 16 residues in the CDR3. Germline assignment: CDR1 SGHRS and CDR2 YFSETQ.

CDR3 sequence reads: CASDAVDTQYF. The CDR3 nucleotides are TGTGCCAGCGATGCGGTAGATACGCAGTATTTT. V and J are TRBV7-9 and TRBJ2-3, with D hard to call. Germline CDR1 is SEHNR and CDR2 is FQNEAQ (reference sequence). This CDR3 is built from 11 residues. V was cut by 8 bases and J by 5 bases, with 8 bases left in between.

This clone was found once. One junction end disagrees with the germline gene, perhaps due to a read error. Other DNA sequences in this sample translate to the same CDR3. This chain joins TRBV5-6 and TRBJ2-5, with 8 positions matching TRBD1. In germline, CDR1 is SGHDT, CDR2 YYEEEE. CDR3 length equals 14 residues. DNA of the CDR3: TGTGCTAGCAGCGGACCGGACAGGGCAGAGACCCAGTACTTC. Translating gives CASSGPDRAETQYF.

The chain is built from TRBV5-1 and TRBJ1-2; 8 bases are shared with TRBD1. CDR1 SGHRS and CDR2 YFSETQ come from the germline V gene. The length of the CDR3 is 14 residues. The ends lost 4 bases at V and 4 bases at J; junction bases unmatched: 6. CDR3 nucleotide sequence: TGCGCCAGCAGCCCGGACAGGGTGAGCTATGGCTACACCTTC. It translates to CASSPDRVSYGYTF. The variable domain in full, completed from reference TRBV5-1 and TRBJ1-2, reads KAGVTQTPRYLIKTRGQQVTLSCSPISGHRSVSWYQQTPGQGLQFLFEYFSETQRNKGNFPGRFSGRQFSNSRSEMNVSTLELGDSALYLCASSPDRVSYGYTFGSGTRLTVV.

This clone was recorded at least ten times. This chain links TRBV6-5 with TRBJ2-7; 9 bases agree with TRBD2. The ends lost 0 bases at V and 2 bases at J; junction bases unmatched: 2. Germline lookup yields CDR1 MNHEY and CDR2 SVGAGI. The CDR3 extends over 15 amino acids. The CDR3 DNA sequence: TGTGCCAGCAGTTACTCGTCTAGCGGGGCCTACGAGCAGTACTTC. Its protein product is CASSYSSSGAYEQYF.

The rearrangement uses TRBV6-5 and TRBJ2-7; the match to TRBD2 covers 8 bases. The CDR3 covers 13 residues. Per germline, CDR1 MNHEY and CDR2 SVGAGI. J lost 4 bases, V lost 6 bases, and 5 bases had no gene match. The CDR3 here is CASSRGGVYEQYF. CDR3 DNA sequence: TGTGCCAGCAGCCGGGGGGGGGTTTACGAGCAGTACTTC.